The next 29 T cell receptor beta chains were all read from a single sample in a study of blood T cell repertoires in COVID-19. The table came from immunoSEQ multiplex PCR; TCRdb's copy has only in-frame clones and leaves some out. The sample records about 100,000 clones, approximately 91% being singletons. Sequenced sample: peripheral blood. The receptors here all came from a human donor in a cohort sampled during active COVID-19.

This clone turned up a few times. The J gene is TRBJ2-2, the V gene TRBV2; 9 bases match TRBD2. Germline V gene sequence: CDR1 SNHLY, CDR2 FYNNEI. The CDR3 spans 16 residues. After removal of 7 bases from V and 4 bases from J, the junction contained 10 bases not matched to a gene. CDR3 amino acids: CASMDSSGVPTGELFF. DNA for the CDR3: TGTGCCAGCATGGATTCTAGCGGGGTCCCCACCGGGGAGCTGTTTTTT.

Note on this clone: This same CDR3 is encoded by further DNA sequences in the sample. This chain links TRBV5-4 with TRBJ2-3; 7 bases are shared with TRBD2. Germline trimming cut 2 bases from V and 0 bases from J; bases unmatched to any gene: 3. Germline V gene lookup returns CDR1 SGHNT and CDR2 YYREEE (reference sequence). The CDR3 contains 15 residues. The CDR3 here is CASSLGAGSTDTQYF. The CDR3 DNA is TGTGCCAGCAGCTTAGGAGCGGGGAGCACAGATACGCAGTATTTT.

The chain couples TRBV2 to TRBJ1-4; the match to TRBD1 covers 11 bases. After removal of 1 base from V and 2 bases from J, the junction contained 6 bases not matched to a gene. The CDR3 extends over 18 amino acids. Germline V gene sequence: CDR1 SNHLY, CDR2 FYNNEI. The CDR3 region is CASSEVFGDRGTNEKLFF. The CDR3 nucleotides read TGTGCCAGCAGTGAAGTATTTGGGGACAGGGGGACTAATGAAAAACTGTTTTTT.

This clone appeared a single time. The chain uses TRBV11-2 and TRBJ1-1; 7 positions match TRBD1. Germline CDR1 reads SGHAT; CDR2 reads FQNNGV. The length of the CDR3 is 15 residues. Trimming removed 5 bases from V and 0 bases from J; junction bases left unmatched: 6. The CDR3: CASSPSGTVNTEAFF. The CDR3 region has the DNA TGTGCCAGCAGCCCATCCGGGACAGTGAACACTGAAGCTTTCTTT.

The rearrangement uses TRBV6-5 and TRBJ2-5; 11 nucleotides match TRBD1. The J segment lost 0 bases and the V segment lost 7 bases, leaving 4 bases of the junction unmatched. This CDR3 region has 15 residues. Germline values: CDR1 MNHEY, CDR2 SVGAGI. CDR3 residues: CASTGTGGNQETQYF. The CDR3 DNA reads TGTGCCAGCACCGGGACAGGGGGGAACCAAGAGACCCAGTACTTC.

V usage is TRBV5-4 and J usage is TRBJ2-3, with TRBD2 matching over 10 bases. CDR1 and CDR2 from the germline V gene are SGHNT and YYREEE (reference sequence). Trimming removed 10 bases from V and 4 bases from J; junction bases left unmatched: 12. The CDR3 has 15 residues. This CDR3 reads CAYMERGGRADTQYF. CDR3 nucleotide sequence: TGTGCCTACATGGAGCGGGGGGGCCGGGCAGATACGCAGTATTTT.

This chain uses TRBV7-9 with TRBJ2-1; tentative D call: TRBD2 (5 bases). The CDR3 totals 14 residues. The V and J ends lost 5 bases and 8 bases respectively, with 16 bases between them. The germline V gene encodes CDR1 SEHNR and CDR2 FQNEAQ (reference sequence). CDR3: CASSPDSERHEQFF. CDR3 DNA sequence: TGTGCCAGCAGCCCGGACTCCGAGCGGCATGAGCAGTTCTTC.

The chain employs TRBV5-1 and TRBJ2-2, with 8 bases lining up with TRBD1. V was pared by 7 bases and J by 2 bases, with 7 bases of the junction left unmatched. The CDR3 sequence is 15 residues long. Germline CDR1 SGHRS, CDR2 YFSETQ. In DNA form, the CDR3 reads TGCGCCAGCGCCCCCGGGACAGGAAACACCGGGGAGCTGTTTTTT. Translated, it gives CASAPGTGNTGELFF.

This clone showed up just a few times. The genes are TRBV11-2 and TRBJ2-7, with TRBD2 identical over 8 bases. Germline lookup yields CDR1 SGHAT and CDR2 FQNNGV. The CDR3 is 15 residues long. The V segment lost 1 base and the J segment 2 bases; nucleotides outside the gene matches: 4. The CDR3, as DNA: TGTGCCAGCAGCTTAGCCTCGGGAGGGACCTACGAGCAGTACTTC. Translated, it gives CASSLASGGTYEQYF. The full variable domain, in which reference TRBV11-2 and TRBJ2-7 provide the parts outside the CDR3, is EAGVAQSPRYKIIEKRQSVAFWCNPISGHATLYWYQQILGQGPKLLIQFQNNGVVDDSQLPKDRFSAERLKGVDSTLKIQPAKLEDSAVYLCASSLASGGTYEQYFGPGTRLTVT.

The chain joins TRBV28 to TRBJ1-2, with TRBD1 matching 9 bases. This CDR3 has 17 residues. Germline V gene data show CDR1 as MDHEN and CDR2 as SYDVKM. Unmatched junction bases numbered 9, after V lost 1 base and J lost 3 bases. The CDR3 DNA follows: TGTGCCAGCAGTTTATATACCCAGGGACAGGGATACTATGGCTACACCTTC. Protein sequence: CASSLYTQGQGYYGYTF.

This clone was counted only a few times. The J gene is TRBJ2-2, the V gene TRBV3-1 (or the pseudogene TRBV3-2), with 8 nucleotides matching TRBD1. Germline loops: CDR1 LGHDT, CDR2 YNNKEL (reference sequence). The CDR3 contains 17 residues. The trim removed 4 bases at V and 5 bases at J, leaving 12 bases unmatched. The CDR3 loop reads CASSRDRQGRMTGELFF. Written as DNA, the CDR3 is TGTGCCAGCAGCCGGGACCGACAGGGGCGGATGACCGGGGAGCTGTTTTTT.

This clone was seen only a few times. The rearrangement uses TRBV7-8 and TRBJ2-7; 13 bases fit TRBD2. CDR1 SGHVS and CDR2 FQNEAQ come from the germline V gene. The CDR3 is 19 amino acids. Unmatched junction bases numbered 14, after V lost 6 bases and J lost 0 bases. CDR3 DNA: TGTGCCAGCAGTCGTAGGACTAGCGGGAGTAGTGGGAGCTCCTACGAGCAGTACTTC. The encoded protein is CASSRRTSGSSGSSYEQYF.

This chain uses TRBV2 with TRBJ2-6; weak D call: TRBD1 (5 bases). With 0 bases removed from V and 3 bases from J, the gap between germline ends came to 6 bases. The CDR3 extends over 15 amino acids. The germline V gene has CDR1 SNHLY and CDR2 FYNNEI. The CDR3 sequence is CASSEAGVGANVLTF. The CDR3, as DNA: TGTGCCAGCAGTGAAGCAGGGGTTGGGGCCAACGTCCTGACTTTC.

In this sample, this clone turned up a few times. The chain recombines TRBV4-2 with TRBJ2-2; weak D call: TRBD2 (7 bases). CDR1 is LGHNA, CDR2 YNFKEQ, per germline. The V and J ends lost 1 base and 6 bases respectively, with 18 bases between them. CDR3 size: 17 residues. This CDR3 reads CASSQVFGGGSAGELFF. CDR3 sequence (DNA): TGTGCCAGCAGCCAAGTATTTGGCGGGGGCTCCGCCGGGGAGCTGTTTTTT.

This clone was seen once. The chain carries TRBV29-1 and TRBJ2-7, with D tentatively TRBD2 (7 bases). This CDR3 is built from 14 residues. Germline V gene data show CDR1 as SQVTM and CDR2 as ANQGSEA. The germline V and J ends were trimmed by 5 bases and 2 bases, with 16 bases remaining between them. This CDR3 is CSVPVGGRPYEQYF. CDR3 sequence (DNA): TGCAGCGTTCCCGTGGGGGGGCGACCCTACGAGCAGTACTTC.

Only one count was recorded for this clone. The V call is TRBV18, the J call TRBJ2-7; 7 positions match TRBD2. This CDR3 contains 14 residues. Germline values: CDR1 KGHSH, CDR2 LQKENI. Unmatched junction bases numbered 7, after V lost 6 bases and J lost 2 bases. This CDR3 reads CASSSLAEAYEQYF. CDR3 coding DNA: TGTGCCAGCTCCTCGCTAGCGGAGGCCTACGAGCAGTACTTC.

The genes are TRBV10-3 and TRBJ2-3, with D possibly TRBD1 on 6 matching bases. Trimming left V 3 bases short and J 0 bases short, with 10 bases between. The germline V gene encodes CDR1 ENHRY and CDR2 SYGVKD. The CDR3 has 15 residues. CDR3 protein: CAISDRGASTDTQYF. The CDR3 DNA reads TGTGCCATCAGTGACAGGGGAGCTAGCACAGATACGCAGTATTTT.

The DNA for the CDR3 is TGTGCCAGCGGAACAGGTCTGAACACTGAAGCTTTCTTT. Residues: CASGTGLNTEAFF. The chain is built from TRBV12-3 or TRBV12-4 and TRBJ1-1; perhaps TRBD1 as D (5 bases). The CDR3 length is 13 residues. V was cut by 8 bases and J by 0 bases, with 10 bases left in between.

The chain couples TRBV10-1 to TRBJ2-7; D is undetermined. The V gene lost 6 bases and the J gene lost 7 bases, with 16 bases spanning the gap. From germline, CDR1 is WNHNN and CDR2 SYGVQD (reference sequence). CDR3 length equals 13 residues. The chain's CDR3 is CASSLNPLREQYF. The DNA for the CDR3 is TGCGCCAGCAGCCTCAACCCCCTACGGGAGCAGTACTTC.

The chain is built from TRBV19 and TRBJ1-2; the match to TRBD1 covers 10 bases. The junction had 11 bases not matched to a gene; V was cut back by 4 bases and J by 6 bases. Germline-derived CDR1 and CDR2 are LNHDA and SQIVND (reference sequence). CDR3 length: 16 amino acids. CDR3 DNA: TGTGCCAGTAGTACGACAAGACAGGGGGCACTTCATGGCTACACCTTC. Protein product: CASSTTRQGALHGYTF.

V gene TRBV11-3 combines with J gene TRBJ1-2, with D possibly TRBD1 on 5 matching bases. Deletions cut 2 bases from V and 6 bases from J, with 19 bases between. This CDR3 spans 16 amino acids. CDR1 and CDR2 from the germline V gene are SGHNT and YENEEA. The CDR3 DNA reads as TGTGCCAGCAGCTTATCTCGCAGGTGGGGCTATCATGGCTACACCTTC. This gives the protein CASSLSRRWGYHGYTF.

This clone has only one observation. This rearrangement joins TRBV28 to TRBJ1-2; D perhaps matches TRBD1 (5 bases). Germline-derived CDR1 and CDR2 are MDHEN and SYDVKM. The CDR3 totals 14 residues. V was trimmed by 2 bases and J by 5 bases, leaving 12 bases between them. CDR3 DNA sequence: TGTGCCAGCAGTTTAGGGGCAGCCATATATGGCTACACCTTC. Residues: CASSLGAAIYGYTF.

Here the CDR3 reads CASSRDSYYGYTF. CDR3 coding DNA: TGTGCCAGCAGTCGGGACAGCTACTATGGCTACACCTTC. The chain carries TRBV7-2 and TRBJ1-2, with 7 bases aligning to TRBD1. The CDR3 is made up of 13 amino acids. From germline, CDR1 is SGHTA and CDR2 FQGNSA. The V gene end was trimmed by 6 bases and the J gene end by 3 bases; junction bases not matched to a gene: 4.

The genes are TRBV10-3 and TRBJ2-1, with 8 bases matching TRBD2. The CDR3 is 13 residues long. CDR1 ENHRY and CDR2 SYGVKD come from the germline V gene. With 8 bases clipped from V and 9 bases from J, the junction kept 9 bases outside the gene matches. This CDR3 is CAIERERQGEQFF. DNA for the CDR3: TGTGCCATCGAGCGGGAGAGGCAGGGTGAGCAGTTCTTC.

The V call is TRBV29-1, the J call TRBJ2-7; TRBD1 aligns across 9 bases. This CDR3 is built from 13 residues. In germline, CDR1 is SQVTM, CDR2 ANQGSEA. V lost 7 bases to trimming and J lost 0 bases; unmatched junction nucleotides: 4. CDR3 sequence (DNA): TGCAGCGCTGGACAGGGGTCCTCCTACGAGCAGTACTTC. This encodes CSAGQGSSYEQYF.

V is TRBV5-1 and J is TRBJ2-2; D is possibly TRBD1 (6 bases). CDR1 and CDR2 (germline): SGHRS, YFSETQ. V was clipped by 0 bases and J by 1 base, with 7 bases between them. This CDR3 region has 15 residues. CDR3 loop: CASSLVQGNTGELFF. Written as DNA, the CDR3 is TGCGCCAGCAGCTTGGTACAGGGGAACACCGGGGAGCTGTTTTTT.

This chain links TRBV19 with TRBJ2-1; D is perhaps TRBD2 (5 bases). Deletions cut 7 bases from V and 4 bases from J, with 8 bases between. Germline CDR1 reads LNHDA; CDR2 reads SQIVND (reference sequence). This CDR3 contains 12 residues. This chain's CDR3 is CASTSSYNEQFF. For the CDR3, the DNA is TGTGCCAGTACTAGCAGTTACAATGAGCAGTTCTTC.

J is TRBJ2-2 and V is TRBV2; 9 bases are shared with TRBD1. In germline, CDR1 is SNHLY, CDR2 FYNNEI. CDR3 size: 15 residues. The J segment lost 3 bases and the V segment lost 5 bases, leaving 4 bases of the junction unmatched. This chain's CDR3 is CASSMDRGYTGELFF. The CDR3 DNA follows: TGTGCCAGCAGTATGGACAGGGGCTACACCGGGGAGCTGTTTTTT.

V and J are TRBV4-3 and TRBJ2-5, with TRBD2 as a possible D gene (5 bases). V dropped 4 bases and J dropped 5 bases, with 20 bases sitting between them. This CDR3 spans 16 amino acids. The V gene's germline CDR1 is LGHNA and CDR2 YSLEER. The CDR3 here is CASSRLIAGVGETQYF. Here the CDR3 DNA reads TGCGCCAGCAGCCGTCTAATTGCGGGCGTCGGGGAGACCCAGTACTTC.